What follows describes a single T cell receptor beta chain. The data derive from a study of control samples from healthy donors and cancer patients. Here immunoSEQ multiplex PCR was the method, and the copy in TCRdb shows in-frame clones only, minus some. Among about 69,000 clones listed, about 80% were seen once. The CDR3 loop spans 16 amino acids. Germline CDR1 GTSNPN, CDR2 SVGIG (reference sequence). Trimming removed 0 bases at V and 0 bases at J, with 12 bases between. The TCR was taken from a woman between 45 and 65 years old with lung cancer. This chain connects TRBV30 to TRBJ1-3, with D perhaps matching TRBD1 (6 bases). Sequencing was performed on PBMCs. DNA for the CDR3: TGTGCCTGGAGTGTAAGGGGGACGGACTCTGGAAACACCATATATTTT. It encodes CAWSVRGTDSGNTIYF. Complete variable domain (other parts from reference TRBV30 and TRBJ1-3): SQTIHQWPATLVQPVGSPLSLECTVEGTSNPNLYWYRQAAGRGLQLLFYSVGIGQISSEVPQNLSASRPQDRQFILSSKKLLLSDSGFYLCAWSVRGTDSGNTIYFGEGSWLTVV.